Sequencing of this T cell receptor (beta chain) was carried out in a study of blood T cell repertoires in COVID-19. CDR3 length: 14 amino acids. The V gene's germline CDR1 is LGHNA and CDR2 YNFKEQ. The V end was cut by 3 bases, the J end by 6 bases, with 13 bases between. Study processing details: Using reference gene primer amplification, nucleated cell counts were estimated. Repertoires were generated with immunoSEQ multiplex PCR, while TCRdb's copy carries only in-frame clones and drops some. V and J calls plus clone size are reproduced from that table; the DNA served to infer D and trimming. The sample yields roughly 270,000 clones, around 90% seen once.

This clonotype was obtained from a man aged 18 to 29 with active or convalescent COVID-19. The chain links TRBV4-2 to TRBJ2-3; D possibly corresponds to TRBD2 (6 bases). Sequencing was done on a sample of peripheral blood. CDR3: CASSQDRGTDTQYF. The CDR3 nucleotides are TGTGCCAGCAGCCAGGACCGCGGGACGGATACGCAGTATTTT.